These T cell receptor beta chains were read from a single sample in a study of blood T cells in healthy people across ages. TCRdb re-called the 5' RACE reads through MiXCR, storing one row per CDR3 protein. The table includes approximately 800,000 distinct CDR3 sequences, about 62% detected once. Specimen: blood. All receptors come from a man aged 30-40 years in good health. Both conserved end residues are part of each CDR3. D genes are given only for firm matches. Only some rows state a clone size, as once, few, many or a class for expanded clones.

v_gene,d_gene,j_gene,abundance,CDR3aa,CDR3nt
TRBV7-6,NA,TRBJ1-2,few,CASSRDGGLDGYTF,TGTGCCAGCAGCCGCGATGGGGGGCTGGATGGCTACACCTTC
TRBV4-3,NA,TRBJ2-1,NA,CASSQDEVNYNEQFF,TGCGCCAGCAGCCAAGACGAGGTCAACTACAATGAGCAGTTCTTC
TRBV20-1,TRBD2,TRBJ2-3,NA,CSAQTSGGRTQYF,TGCAGTGCCCAGACTAGCGGGGGGCGTACGCAGTATTTT
TRBV6-1,NA,TRBJ2-7,NA,CASSENWWGYEQYF,TGTGCCAGCAGTGAAAACTGGTGGGGGTACGAGCAGTACTTC
TRBV25-1,NA,TRBJ2-7,NA,CASSESPSGSYYEQYF,TGTGCCAGCAGTGAATCTCCTTCCGGATCTTACTACGAGCAGTACTTC
TRBV6-2/TRBV6-3,TRBD1,TRBJ2-7,few,CASNTGTGGAYEQYF,TGTGCCAGCAATACCGGGACAGGGGGCGCGTACGAGCAGTACTTC
TRBV6-2/TRBV6-3,NA,TRBJ2-5,few,CASTLDWSRETQYF,TGTGCCAGCACTCTGGACTGGTCCAGGGAGACCCAGTACTTC
TRBV25-1,NA,TRBJ2-7,NA,CASSGRVGEQYF,TGTGCCAGCAGTGGCAGGGTGGGCGAGCAGTACTTC
TRBV28,NA,TRBJ1-6,NA,CASSPSVSPLHF,TGTGCCAGCAGCCCGTCGGTCTCACCCCTCCACTTT
TRBV7-9,NA,TRBJ2-1,NA,CASSLRQAPSYNEQFF,TGTGCCAGCAGCCTAAGACAGGCGCCCTCCTACAATGAGCAGTTCTTC
TRBV6-5,NA,TRBJ2-1,few,CATRVANEQFF,TGTGCCACCAGGGTGGCCAATGAGCAGTTCTTC
TRBV12-3/TRBV12-4,NA,TRBJ2-5,NA,CASRYSRAVTETQYF,TGTGCCAGCAGATATAGCCGAGCGGTAACAGAGACCCAGTACTTC
TRBV29-1,NA,TRBJ2-7,NA,CSVIGESTYEQYF,TGCAGCGTTATTGGGGAGAGTACCTACGAGCAGTACTTC
TRBV4-3,TRBD2,TRBJ2-3,few,CASSQDGSGGFTDTQYF,TGCGCCAGCAGCCAAGACGGGAGCGGGGGATTCACAGATACGCAGTATTTT
TRBV6-5,NA,TRBJ2-7,NA,CASRVDRAYEQYF,TGTGCCAGCAGAGTTGACAGAGCCTACGAGCAGTACTTC
TRBV12-3/TRBV12-4,TRBD2,TRBJ2-3,NA,CASSFGLAGGTSTDTQYF,TGTGCCAGCAGTTTCGGACTAGCGGGGGGAACGAGCACAGATACGCAGTATTTT
TRBV7-9,NA,TRBJ2-3,few,CASSTPDISATDTQYF,TGTGCCAGCAGCACCCCGGACATCTCTGCCACAGATACGCAGTATTTT
TRBV25-1,TRBD1,TRBJ1-5,NA,CASSGSPGTGGLSNQPQHF,TGTGCCAGCAGTGGAAGTCCCGGGACAGGGGGCCTGAGCAATCAGCCCCAGCATTTT
TRBV10-3,TRBD1,TRBJ1-6,few,CAISEGQASSYNSPLHF,TGTGCCATCAGCGAGGGACAGGCGAGCTCCTATAATTCACCCCTCCACTTT
TRBV6-6,NA,TRBJ1-5,NA,CASSYSDNQPQHF,TGTGCCAGCAGTTACTCCGACAACCAGCCCCAGCATTTT
TRBV3-1,NA,TRBJ2-1,many,CASSQPPSVEQFF,TGTGCCAGCAGCCAACCCCCCTCGGTTGAGCAGTTCTTC
TRBV6-5,NA,TRBJ1-5,NA,CASSYTRGENQPQHF,TGTGCCAGCAGCTATACACGGGGGGAGAATCAGCCCCAGCATTTT
TRBV20-1,NA,TRBJ2-7,few,CSARDQGDFYEQYF,TGCAGTGCTAGAGATCAGGGAGACTTCTACGAGCAGTACTTC
TRBV28,NA,TRBJ1-2,NA,CASSLSALLHMDGYTF,TGTGCCAGCAGTTTATCCGCCCTTTTACATATGGATGGCTACACCTTC
TRBV11-2,TRBD1,TRBJ1-4,few,CASSFGTGGVLGEKLFF,TGTGCCAGCAGCTTCGGGACAGGGGGCGTTCTGGGTGAAAAACTGTTTTTT
TRBV12-3/TRBV12-4,TRBD1,TRBJ2-7,many,CASTSGTGGYEQYF,TGTGCCAGCACGAGCGGGACAGGGGGCTACGAGCAGTACTTC
TRBV20-1,TRBD2,TRBJ2-1,few,CSASLAGAYNEQFF,TGCAGTGCTAGTCTAGCGGGGGCCTACAATGAGCAGTTCTTC
TRBV7-2,NA,TRBJ1-5,NA,CASSLSVSQRARPQHF,TGTGCCAGCAGCTTAAGCGTCAGCCAGCGGGCCAGGCCCCAGCATTTT
TRBV12-3/TRBV12-4,NA,TRBJ2-2,NA,CASSLVVGQTGELFF,TGTGCCAGCAGTTTGGTGGTTGGTCAAACCGGGGAGCTGTTTTTT
TRBV28,NA,TRBJ2-5,NA,CASARPQGTQYF,TGTGCCAGCGCGCGGCCGCAGGGGACCCAGTACTTC
TRBV18,NA,TRBJ2-5,few,CASSPLGEQYF,TGTGCCAGCTCACCATTGGGGGAGCAGTACTTC
TRBV20-1,NA,TRBJ2-5,NA,CSARGEAGAASGTQYF,TGCAGTGCTAGAGGCGAGGCGGGGGCTGCAAGTGGGACCCAGTACTTC
TRBV30,TRBD1,TRBJ2-7,NA,CAWRGQVSSYEQYF,TGTGCCTGGAGAGGACAGGTGAGCTCCTACGAGCAGTACTTC
TRBV7-2,NA,TRBJ1-2,NA,CASSLGAGRGTNYGYTF,TGTGCCAGCAGCTTAGGGGCCGGCAGGGGCACTAACTATGGCTACACCTTC
TRBV6-6,TRBD1,TRBJ1-5,NA,CASRPTDRDGDQPQHF,TGTGCCAGCAGACCCACGGACAGGGACGGAGATCAGCCCCAGCATTTT
TRBV4-1,TRBD1,TRBJ1-1,NA,CASSQPGQAYTEAFF,TGCGCCAGCAGCCAGCCGGGACAGGCGTACACTGAAGCTTTCTTT
TRBV7-2,NA,TRBJ2-7,few,CASSLAGDAYEQYF,TGTGCCAGCAGTTTAGCAGGGGATGCCTACGAGCAGTACTTC
TRBV13,NA,TRBJ1-2,NA,CASSSRQTNDGYTF,TGTGCCAGCAGCTCACGACAGACTAACGATGGCTACACCTTC
TRBV20-1,NA,TRBJ1-6,NA,CSARDTRSSYNSPLHF,TGCAGTGCTAGAGATACAAGGAGCTCCTATAATTCACCCCTCCACTTT
TRBV7-2,NA,TRBJ2-1,NA,CASSFSRVAFF,TGTGCCAGCAGCTTTTCCAGGGTGGCGTTCTTC
TRBV7-9,NA,TRBJ1-4,few,CASSLSPEKLFF,TGTGCCAGCAGCCTCAGCCCCGAAAAACTGTTTTTT
TRBV4-3,TRBD2,TRBJ2-3,NA,CASSQDLPRGGTDTQYF,TGCGCCAGCAGCCAAGATCTCCCACGGGGGGGCACAGATACGCAGTATTTT
TRBV6-6,NA,TRBJ2-7,few,CASSSAGSYEQYF,TGTGCCAGCAGTTCAGCGGGCTCCTACGAGCAGTACTTC
TRBV25-1,NA,TRBJ1-2,many,CASSGLTQNYGYTF,TGTGCCAGCAGTGGATTGACACAGAACTATGGCTACACCTTC
TRBV11-1,NA,TRBJ2-5,NA,CASSPRSYQETQYF,TGTGCCAGCAGCCCAAGGTCTTACCAAGAGACCCAGTACTTC
TRBV20-1,TRBD1,TRBJ2-5,NA,CSASDRVETQYF,TGCAGTGCTTCCGACAGGGTGGAGACCCAGTACTTC
TRBV3-1,TRBD1,TRBJ2-1,few,CASSPGMTGDEQFF,TGTGCCAGCAGCCCGGGAATGACAGGGGATGAGCAGTTCTTC
TRBV12-3/TRBV12-4,TRBD1,TRBJ1-6,few,CASSLTGGFANSPLHF,TGTGCCAGCAGTTTGACAGGGGGCTTCGCTAATTCACCCCTCCACTTT
TRBV12-3/TRBV12-4,NA,TRBJ2-5,NA,CASSLFLTGSQYQETQYF,TGTGCCAGCAGTCTTTTCCTGACTGGATCTCAGTACCAAGAGACCCAGTACTTC
TRBV6-5,NA,TRBJ2-5,few,CASSAPGPQYF,TGTGCCAGCAGTGCTCCGGGGCCCCAGTACTTC
TRBV6-1,NA,TRBJ2-3,NA,CASSEKPRNTDTQYF,TGTGCCAGCAGTGAAAAGCCGAGAAACACAGATACGCAGTATTTT
TRBV7-2,TRBD2,TRBJ2-7,once,CASSWWGGVSYEQYF,TGTGCCAGCAGCTGGTGGGGGGGGGTTTCCTACGAGCAGTACTTC
TRBV29-1,TRBD1,TRBJ2-1,NA,CSVETGGVEQFF,TGCAGCGTTGAAACAGGGGGTGTTGAGCAGTTCTTC
TRBV7-2,NA,TRBJ2-1,NA,CASSGKVYYNEQFF,TGTGCCAGCAGCGGAAAGGTTTATTACAATGAGCAGTTCTTC